Below, 7 T cell receptor beta chains from the same sample are listed, as sequenced in a study of cytomegalovirus exposure and HLA in healthy donors. PCR amplification relied on 60 Vbeta primers (plus 13 Jbeta primers). TCRdb's copy holds only in-frame clones and misses some; the assay was immunoSEQ multiplex PCR. The table includes some 100,000 clones, 65% to 80% detected once. Sequencing was carried out using PBMCs. The receptors stem from a woman in her forties or fifties in good health and CMV-seropositive.

Points on this clone: One end of the junction fails to match germline, which may point to a read error. The gene calls are TRBV7-9 and TRBJ2-1, with 11 positions matching TRBD2. Germline V lookup: CDR1 SEHNR, CDR2 FQNEAQ (reference sequence). This CDR3 has 18 residues. DNA of the CDR3: TGTTCCAGCAGCTTACCCCTTCGACTAGCGGGAAACAACAATGAGCAGTTCTTC. Translating it yields CSSSLPLRLAGNNNEQFF. Full variable domain (rest looked up from reference TRBV7-9 and TRBJ2-1): DTGVSQNPRHKITKRGQNVTFRCDPISEHNRLYWYRQTLGQGPEFLTYFQNEAQLEKSRLLSDRFSAERPKGSFSTLEIQRTEQGDSAMYLCSSSLPLRLAGNNNEQFFGPGTRLTVL.

The chain couples TRBV11-2 to TRBJ2-3; 8 bases agree with TRBD2. Germline V gives CDR1 SGHAT, CDR2 FQNNGV. V was pared by 3 bases and J by 6 bases, with 8 bases of the junction left unmatched. The CDR3 contains 15 residues. This CDR3 reads CASSFLAGSGDTQYF. The CDR3 nucleotides read TGTGCCAGCAGCTTTTTAGCGGGGAGCGGGGATACGCAGTATTTT.

V usage is TRBV7-8 and J usage is TRBJ1-2; 10 bases align to TRBD1. CDR1 SGHVS and CDR2 FQNEAQ come from the germline V gene. The CDR3 runs 15 residues. Trimming removed 2 bases from V and 3 bases from J; junction bases left unmatched: 3. Here the CDR3 reads CASSLSGQGHYGYTF. CDR3 DNA: TGTGCCAGCAGCTTATCGGGACAGGGGCACTATGGCTACACCTTC.

CDR3 loop: CASSDAGGDGYTF. CDR3 nucleotide sequence: TGTGCCAGCAGTGATGCGGGGGGCGATGGCTACACCTTC. This chain joins TRBV6-1 and TRBJ1-2, with D tentatively TRBD1 (6 bases). This CDR3 has 13 amino acids. The V end was cut by 3 bases, the J end by 6 bases, with 11 bases between. From germline, CDR1 is MNHNS and CDR2 SASEGT.

The chain uses TRBV10-3 and TRBJ2-1; perhaps TRBD1 as D (5 bases). Germline values: CDR1 ENHRY, CDR2 SYGVKD. V lost 6 bases to trimming and J lost 8 bases, with 8 bases between them. CDR3 length: 11 amino acids. The DNA for the CDR3 is TGTGCCATCAGCTCAGGGTATGAGCAGTTCTTC. It translates to CAISSGYEQFF.

The genes are TRBV9 and TRBJ2-3; 12 nucleotides agree with TRBD2. CDR3 size: 16 residues. With V trimmed by 7 bases and J by 5 bases, 11 bases remained unmatched. Germline-derived CDR1 and CDR2 are SGDLS and YYNGEE. Here the CDR3 reads CASSSSGRAAGDTQYF. The CDR3 region has the DNA TGTGCCAGCTCCTCTAGCGGGAGGGCCGCCGGAGATACGCAGTATTTT.

The chain carries TRBV11-1 and TRBJ2-3; 10 positions agree with TRBD2. The CDR3 has 15 residues. The ends lost 2 bases at V and 6 bases at J; junction bases unmatched: 5. CDR1 is SGHAT, CDR2 FQDESV, per germline (reference sequence). CDR3 protein: CASSLTSGMGDTQYF. The CDR3 nucleotides are TGTGCCAGCAGCTTAACTAGCGGGATGGGCGATACGCAGTATTTT.